This entry describes one T cell receptor beta chain. The target antigen is unknown. TCRdb passed the 5' RACE reads through MiXCR, listing each CDR3 protein once. The table shows about 300,000 distinct CDR3 sequences, with approximately 3.9% occurring only once. This sample stems from a study of T cells after yellow fever vaccination. The J segment lost 4 bases and the V segment lost 1 base, leaving 10 bases of the junction unmatched. This CDR3 spans 18 amino acids. CDR1 SGHVS and CDR2 FQNEAQ come from the germline V gene. Study-wide points: The presence of abundant clonotypes contaminating from the bulk population was possible in FACS-sorted repertoires. CD4 and CD8 compartments shared a small share of clonotypes. Detected again after the booster were most primary-vaccination clones, at 95% to 98% CD4 and 70% to 90% CD8.

Sequences were derived from PBMCs, sampled 5 days after the yellow fever booster vaccination. The source is a man between 18 and 35 years old who received the YFV17D yellow fever vaccine. V usage is TRBV7-8 and J usage is TRBJ2-2, with 9 positions matching TRBD1. CDR3 coding DNA: TGTGCCAGCAGCTTAGTAGGGACAGGGTTAGGTGGCACCGGGGAGCTGTTTTTT. This sequence encodes CASSLVGTGLGGTGELFF.